A selection of T cell receptor beta chains follows, all from one sample in a study of beta chain features in type 1 diabetes. Clones were read by immunoSEQ multiplex PCR, and TCRdb kept only the in-frame ones, dropping some. The data show roughly 350,000 clones, 9.6% seen once. Sequencing was done on a sample of central memory CD4+ T cells from blood. These receptors originate from a man aged 25-45 years with type 1 diabetes. Each CDR3 is given with its conserved first and last residue. The D gene is left open where the match is weak. Clone size is given for some rows only: seen once, a few or many times, or a class if the clone is expanded.

>TRBV2|.|TRBJ2-7|.
CASTGGMTYEQYF
TGTGCCAGCACAGGCGGGATGACCTACGAGCAGTACTTC
>TRBV6-5|.|TRBJ2-7|.
CASSLGGGVSSYEQYF
TGTGCCAGCAGTTTAGGAGGCGGGGTAAGCTCCTACGAGCAGTACTTC
>TRBV30|few|TRBJ2-5|TRBD2
CAWNPGREPFQETQYF
TGTGCCTGGAACCCGGGGCGGGAGCCATTCCAAGAGACCCAGTACTTC
>TRBV19|few|TRBJ2-4|.
CASMEGGVAKNIQYF
TGTGCCAGTATGGAGGGGGGGGTAGCCAAAAACATTCAGTACTTC
>TRBV11-2|.|TRBJ2-3|.
CASSLGSTDTQYF
TGTGCCAGCAGTCTTGGATCGACAGATACGCAGTATTTT
>TRBV7-2|few|TRBJ1-3|.
CASSLVAGGSGNTIYF
TGTGCCAGCAGCTTAGTTGCGGGGGGCTCTGGAAACACCATATATTTT
>TRBV7-8|.|TRBJ1-2|TRBD1
CASSLGGQGVYGYTF
TGTGCCAGCAGCTTAGGGGGACAGGGGGTCTATGGCTACACCTTC
>TRBV7-2|few|TRBJ2-7|.
CASSLAEGGEQYF
TGTGCCAGCAGCTTAGCGGAGGGCGGCGAGCAGTACTTC
>TRBV19|few|TRBJ2-7|TRBD1
CASNRDREKQYF
TGTGCCAGTAACCGAGACAGGGAGAAGCAGTACTTC
>TRBV5-1|many|TRBJ1-1|.
CASSFTGDTEAFF
TGCGCCAGCAGCTTTACGGGGGACACTGAAGCTTTCTTT
>TRBV6-1|.|TRBJ1-5|.
CASGVRAGDQPQHF
TGTGCCAGCGGGGTAAGGGCAGGGGACCAGCCCCAGCATTTT
>TRBV5-4|few|TRBJ1-2|.
CASSQGALNNYGYTF
TGTGCCAGCAGCCAAGGAGCCCTGAACAACTATGGCTACACCTTC